The sequence of this T cell receptor beta chain was determined in a study of memory CD4+ T cells and cytomegalovirus serostatus. Study as a whole: Healthy Belgian adult donors included about nine CMV-positive and some 25 CMV-negative people. Study-wide points: The CMV-associated TCR signature appears largely within the CD4+ memory repertoire. Each of 67 CMV-associated TCRbeta sequences occurred in one to five individuals.

From germline, CDR1 is SGHDT and CDR2 YYEEEE. The ends lost 4 bases at V and 6 bases at J; junction bases unmatched: 15. CDR3 length: 18 amino acids. Single viable CD3+CD4+CD8-CD45RO+ cells were sorted as the memory CD4+ T cells. Serum IgG to CMV pp150, pp28, p38 and p52 defined serostatus. With respect to this clone: What it recognizes is unknown.

Profiled with immunoSEQ multiplex PCR; TCRdb holds only in-frame clones, not every one. Of fewer than 40,000 clones detected, around 80% appear once; the ten largest clones hold roughly 5.7%. The sequence derives from an adult in good health and CMV-seropositive. Sequences were obtained from memory CD4+ T cells from blood. This chain connects TRBV5-6 to TRBJ2-1; 11 bases match TRBD2. CDR3 coding DNA: TGTGCCAGCAGCCAACGCCGGCCCCTAGCGGGAGGAAGCAATGAGCAGTTCTTC. Residues: CASSQRRPLAGGSNEQFF.